This T cell receptor beta chain was profiled in a study of blood T cell repertoires in COVID-19. For the study at large: Donors in the United States, Italy and Spain gave samples during acute or convalescent COVID-19.

Original handling: Amplifying reference gene primers gave estimates of nucleated cell counts. Clones were sequenced by immunoSEQ multiplex PCR, and TCRdb holds only the in-frame ones, with some missing. From that table come the V and J calls and clone size; the DNA was used to work out D and trimming. Of tens of thousands of clones listed, 90% are singletons. CDR3 length: 15 amino acids. The V gene's germline CDR1 is SEHNR and CDR2 FQNEAQ (reference sequence). V lost 5 bases to trimming and J lost 3 bases, with 17 bases between them. The sequenced sample consisted of peripheral blood. The sequence was collected from a man aged 50 to 59 with acute or convalescent COVID-19. V gene TRBV7-9 combines with J gene TRBJ2-7, with D possibly matching TRBD1 (6 bases). The CDR3 is CASSRWTASNYEQYF. The CDR3 coding sequence is TGTGCCAGCAGCCGCTGGACAGCCTCTAACTACGAGCAGTACTTC.